The 24 T cell receptor beta chains below come from one sample, sequenced in a study of cytomegalovirus exposure and HLA in healthy donors. Researchers ran the PCR with 60 Vbeta and 13 Jbeta primers. TCRdb's copy holds only in-frame clones and misses some; the assay was immunoSEQ multiplex PCR. This sample lists about 130,000 clones; its ten largest clones have about 2.1%. Specimen: PBMCs. These receptors all come from an older woman in good health and CMV-seronegative.

The rearrangement joins TRBV27 to TRBJ2-7; TRBD1 is a possible D gene (6 bases). There are 14 residues in the CDR3. Trimming removed 6 bases at V and 1 base at J, with 13 bases between. From germline, CDR1 is MNHEY and CDR2 SMNVEV (reference sequence). CDR3 nucleotide sequence: TGTGCCAGCAGGAGACAGGTAACTTCCTACGAGCAGTACTTC. Protein sequence: CASRRQVTSYEQYF.

The chain employs TRBV28 and TRBJ1-5; TRBD1 matches 7 bases. J was trimmed by 4 bases and V by 4 bases; bases with no gene match: 13. Per germline, CDR1 MDHEN and CDR2 SYDVKM. CDR3 size: 17 residues. The CDR3 loop is CASSSRQGYLLNQPQHF. Written as DNA, the CDR3 is TGTGCCAGCAGTTCACGACAGGGCTACCTTCTAAATCAGCCCCAGCATTTT. Based on the CDR3 plus reference TRBV28 and TRBJ1-5, the full variable domain is DVKVTQSSRYLVKRTGEKVFLECVQDMDHENMFWYRQDPGLGLRLIYFSYDVKMKEKGDIPEGYSVSREKKERFSLILESASTNQTSMYLCASSSRQGYLLNQPQHFGDGTRLSIL.

CDR3 sequence reads: CATSRARGRGIYEQYF. CDR3 sequence (DNA): TGTGCCACCAGCAGGGCAAGAGGTAGGGGGATCTACGAGCAGTACTTC. The V gene is TRBV15, the J gene TRBJ2-5, with TRBD1 as a possible D gene (6 bases). The J call may be incorrect, as the DNA end agrees better with TRBJ2-7. CDR1 is LNHNV, CDR2 YYDKDF, per germline (reference sequence). The CDR3 runs to 16 residues.

V usage is TRBV28 and J usage is TRBJ1-2; D is uncertain. CDR3 length: 13 residues. Germline CDR1 and CDR2: MDHEN and SYDVKM. Trimming pared 3 bases from V and 8 bases from J, leaving 13 bases between. CDR3 region: CASSFPGLKGYTF. Written as DNA, the CDR3 is TGTGCCAGCAGTTTCCCGGGGTTGAAGGGCTACACCTTC.

The rearrangement joins TRBV5-1 to TRBJ2-4; 11 nucleotides match TRBD1. After removal of 0 bases from V and 8 bases from J, the junction contained 10 bases not matched to a gene. Germline values: CDR1 SGHRS, CDR2 YFSETQ. The CDR3 has 17 amino acids. DNA of the CDR3: TGCGCCAGCAGCTTGGATCGACCGTCGGGACAGGGGGACATTCAGTACTTC. Its translation: CASSLDRPSGQGDIQYF.

The chain combines TRBV10-3 with TRBJ2-1, with 10 bases lining up with TRBD1. The CDR3 is 13 residues long. The germline V gene encodes CDR1 ENHRY and CDR2 SYGVKD. V dropped 11 bases and J dropped 5; count of bases not matched to a gene: 6. CDR3 protein: CAYAGTGDNEQFF. CDR3 DNA: TGTGCCTACGCCGGGACAGGGGACAATGAGCAGTTCTTC.

The J gene is TRBJ2-1, the V gene TRBV27; no clear D. Trimming stripped 2 bases from V and 10 bases from J, with 12 bases between. Germline V gene sequence: CDR1 MNHEY, CDR2 SMNVEV (reference sequence). There are 13 residues in the CDR3. The CDR3 DNA sequence: TGTGCCAGCAGTTTAGGCGGAGCCAAGGAGCAGTTCTTC. Translating it yields CASSLGGAKEQFF.

The chain carries TRBV6-5 and TRBJ2-5; 11 bases line up with TRBD2. With 4 bases clipped from V and 5 bases from J, the junction kept 9 bases outside the gene matches. Germline CDR1 is MNHEY and CDR2 is SVGAGI. This CDR3 spans 16 amino acids. The CDR3 spells CASSSVAGGHLETQYF. The DNA for the CDR3 is TGTGCCAGCAGTTCAGTAGCGGGGGGGCATTTGGAGACCCAGTACTTC.

This chain connects TRBV4-2 to TRBJ2-7, with a weak D call TRBD2 (7 bases). CDR3 size: 20 residues. Germline CDR1 reads LGHNA; CDR2 reads YNFKEQ. V was clipped by 2 bases and J by 4 bases, with 30 bases between them. CDR3 protein: CASSQIGGEGGRGIRYEQYF. CDR3 nucleotides: TGTGCCAGCAGCCAAATAGGGGGGGAGGGAGGTAGGGGTATCAGGTACGAGCAGTACTTC.

This chain connects TRBV10-1 to TRBJ2-3; the match to TRBD2 covers 14 bases. The CDR3 is made up of 16 amino acids. With 3 bases clipped from V and 8 bases from J, the junction kept 7 bases outside the gene matches. Germline CDR1 is WNHNN and CDR2 is SYGVQD (reference sequence). CDR3 region: CASSDTTSGGAGTQYF. The CDR3 nucleotides are TGCGCCAGCAGTGACACGACTAGCGGGGGGGCCGGTACGCAGTATTTT.

The chain carries TRBV6-4 and TRBJ2-1; 8 nucleotides line up with TRBD1. J was trimmed by 8 bases and V by 5 bases; bases with no gene match: 5. The CDR3 runs to 13 residues. CDR1 and CDR2 from the germline V gene are MRHNA and SNTAGT. DNA of the CDR3: TGTGCCAGCAGTATTCAGGGGGCGTATGAGCAGTTCTTC. Its protein is CASSIQGAYEQFF.

The chain has TRBV29-1 and TRBJ1-1; D is unclear. In germline, CDR1 is SQVTM, CDR2 ANQGSEA. The CDR3 runs 15 residues. V was cut by 4 bases and J by 4 bases, with 19 bases left in between. The CDR3 coding sequence is TGCAGCGTTGCTGGGCCCCACCTCCTGGGCACTGAAGCTTTCTTT. It translates to CSVAGPHLLGTEAFF. Filled out from reference TRBV29-1 and TRBJ1-1, the complete variable domain reads SAVISQKPSRDICQRGTSLTIQCQVDSQVTMMFWYRQQPGQSLTLIATANQGSEATYESGFVIDKFPISRPNLTFSTLTVSNMSPEDSSIYLCSVAGPHLLGTEAFFGQGTRLTVV.

The J gene is TRBJ2-4, the V gene TRBV21-1; no check of the table's D call, TRBD1, against the DNA was made. TRBV21-1 is described as a pseudogene. This CDR3 is 18 amino acids long. CDR3 in amino acids: CASSNGTGAYLAKNIQYF. The CDR3 DNA follows: TGTGCCAGCAGCAATGGGACAGGGGCCTACCTAGCCAAAAACATTCAGTACTTC.

The V call is TRBV7-9, the J call TRBJ2-5, with D possibly matching TRBD1 (6 bases). With 1 base removed from V and 3 bases from J, the gap between germline ends came to 9 bases. Germline assignment: CDR1 SEHNR and CDR2 FQNEAQ (reference sequence). This CDR3 comprises 14 residues. CDR3 amino acids: CASSLGYREETQYF. CDR3 nucleotide sequence: TGTGCCAGCAGCTTAGGATACAGGGAAGAGACCCAGTACTTC.

The gene calls are TRBV6-5 and TRBJ1-1; perhaps TRBD1 as D (6 bases). Per the germline V gene, CDR1 is MNHEY and CDR2 is SVGAGI. The CDR3 consists of 14 residues. V gave up 10 bases and J gave up 5 bases, with 20 bases separating them. The CDR3 DNA reads as TGTGCCACAGGGGCGGGGGGCGAGGGGACTGAAGCTTTCTTT. Translating it yields CATGAGGEGTEAFF.

V is TRBV5-4 and J is TRBJ1-5; tentatively, D is TRBD1 (5 bases). CDR1 SGHNT and CDR2 YYREEE come from the germline V gene (reference sequence). The CDR3 has 15 residues. V shed 4 bases and J shed 4 bases, with 15 bases lying between them. The CDR3 protein is CASSPGGAGNQPQHF. CDR3 nucleotide sequence: TGTGCCAGCAGCCCAGGAGGGGCCGGAAATCAGCCCCAGCATTTT.

The chain joins TRBV27 to TRBJ2-2; D is uncertain. CDR3 length: 15 amino acids. The germline V and J ends were trimmed by 5 bases and 1 base, with 11 bases remaining between them. Germline V gives CDR1 MNHEY, CDR2 SMNVEV (reference sequence). CDR3 protein: CASSRLQLNTGELFF. In nucleotides, the CDR3 is TGTGCCAGCAGTCGCTTACAGCTGAACACCGGGGAGCTGTTTTTT.

V and J are TRBV7-5 and TRBJ1-2; the table assigns TRBD1, which was not confirmed against the DNA. TRBV7-5 is tagged as a pseudogene. The CDR3 length is 16 residues. CDR3 bases: TGTGCCAGAAGCTTAGTGGGACAGAGCCTTAACTATGGCTACACCTTC. Translation: CARSLVGQSLNYGYTF.

The chain recombines TRBV13 with TRBJ2-7; no clear D. V lost 0 bases to trimming and J lost 3 bases, with 6 bases between them. The CDR3 is 13 residues long. Germline V gene data show CDR1 as PRHDT and CDR2 as FYEKMQ (reference sequence). The CDR3 here is CASSLGQDYEQYF. The DNA of the CDR3 is TGTGCCAGCAGCTTAGGGCAGGACTACGAGCAGTACTTC.

This rearrangement joins TRBV7-9 to TRBJ1-1; D is ambiguous. The CDR3 is 14 residues long. V lost 4 bases and J 1 base, leaving 10 bases between the germline ends. Germline V gives CDR1 SEHNR, CDR2 FQNEAQ (reference sequence). In DNA, the CDR3 is TGTGCCAGCAGCTGGAGCCTGGGGAACACTGAAGCTTTCTTT. It codes for CASSWSLGNTEAFF.

This chain links TRBV27 with TRBJ2-6, with 7 nucleotides matching TRBD1. CDR1 is MNHEY and CDR2 is SMNVEV in the germline V gene (reference sequence). V shed 7 bases, J shed 2 bases, and the junction held 5 bases outside the gene matches. The CDR3 consists of 15 residues. CDR3 protein: CASKGDRAGANVLTF. The CDR3 DNA reads as TGTGCCAGCAAGGGAGACAGGGCTGGGGCCAACGTCCTGACTTTC.

The chain uses TRBV7-2 and TRBJ1-3; D ambiguous. Germline-derived CDR1 and CDR2 are SGHTA and FQGNSA. The CDR3 sequence is 16 residues long. The germline V and J ends were trimmed by 3 bases and 0 bases, with 12 bases remaining between them. The CDR3 DNA reads as TGTGCCAGCAGCTTCTGGGCAGGCTCCTCTGGAAACACCATATATTTT. Its protein product is CASSFWAGSSGNTIYF.

The chain couples TRBV10-3 to TRBJ2-5; a weak D match, TRBD2 (5 bases). There are 14 residues in the CDR3. Germline V gene lookup returns CDR1 ENHRY and CDR2 SYGVKD. V shed 1 base and J shed 1 base, with 7 bases lying between them. The CDR3 DNA sequence: TGTGCCATCAGTGAGTGGGAGTTCCAAGAGACCCAGTACTTC. This gives the protein CAISEWEFQETQYF.

This chain links TRBV15 with TRBJ2-7, with TRBD1 identical over 7 bases. The CDR3 covers 15 residues. V shed 0 bases and J 2 bases; nucleotides not matched to a gene: 4. Germline V gene data show CDR1 as LNHNV and CDR2 as YYDKDF (reference sequence). CDR3 sequence reads: CATSRDLDRAYEQYF. The CDR3, as DNA: TGTGCCACCAGCAGAGATTTAGACAGGGCCTACGAGCAGTACTTC.